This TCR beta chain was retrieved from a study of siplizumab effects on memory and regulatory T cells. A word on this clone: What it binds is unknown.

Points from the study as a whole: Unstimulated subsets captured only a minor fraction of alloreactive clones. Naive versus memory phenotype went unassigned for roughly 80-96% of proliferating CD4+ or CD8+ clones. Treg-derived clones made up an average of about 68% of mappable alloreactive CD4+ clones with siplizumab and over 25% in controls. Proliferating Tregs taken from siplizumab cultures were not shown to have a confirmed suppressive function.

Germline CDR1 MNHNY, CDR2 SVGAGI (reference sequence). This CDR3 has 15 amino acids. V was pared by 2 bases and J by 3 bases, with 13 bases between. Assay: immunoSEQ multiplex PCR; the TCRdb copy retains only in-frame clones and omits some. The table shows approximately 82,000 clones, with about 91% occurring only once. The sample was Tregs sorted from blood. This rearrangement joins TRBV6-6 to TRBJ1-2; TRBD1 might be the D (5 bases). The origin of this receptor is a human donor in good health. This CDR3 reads CASSYTETAHYGYTF. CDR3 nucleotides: TGTGCCAGCAGTTACACCGAGACAGCCCACTATGGCTACACCTTC.